These 9 T cell receptor beta chains share one sample of origin, sequenced in a study of blood T cell repertoires in COVID-19. Some clones are missing from TCRdb's copy, which holds only in-frame ones; the method was immunoSEQ multiplex PCR. The table lists 200,000 to 250,000 clones, around 88% of them singletons. Sequencing was carried out using peripheral blood. These receptors were collected from a woman between 25 and 40 years old who had recovered from COVID-19.

The chain couples TRBV4-1 to TRBJ2-7; D unclear. Germline V gene data show CDR1 as MGHRA and CDR2 as YSYEKL. The V and J ends lost 4 bases and 1 base respectively, with 8 bases between them. The CDR3 runs 13 residues. The DNA of the CDR3 is TGCGCCAGCAGCCTCTCCAGTTCCTACGAGCAGTACTTC. Translated: CASSLSSSYEQYF.

The chain couples TRBV5-5 to TRBJ1-1; D might be TRBD1 (5 bases). Germline CDR1 SGHKS, CDR2 YYEKEE (reference sequence). CDR3 size: 13 residues. V shed 9 bases and J shed 4 bases, with 16 bases lying between them. CDR3 nucleotides: TGTGCCACCACCCTGGGGGGGACCACTGAAGCTTTCTTT. Amino acids: CATTLGGTTEAFF. Together with reference TRBV5-5 and TRBJ1-1, the CDR3 gives the full variable domain: DAGVTQSPTHLIKTRGQQVTLRCSPISGHKSVSWYQQVLGQGPQFIFQYYEKEERGRGNFPDRFSARQFPNYSSELNVNALLLGDSALYLCATTLGGTTEAFFGQGTRLTVV.

The chain uses TRBV6-2 or TRBV6-3 and TRBJ2-2, with 12 bases lining up with TRBD2. Trimming took 2 bases from V and 7 from J; bases not matched to a gene: 5. Germline values: CDR1 MNHEY, CDR2 SVGEGT. This CDR3 has 16 amino acids. The CDR3 region has the DNA TGTGCCAGCAGTTACCTAGCGGGGGGGCCCATCGGGGAGCTGTTTTTT. Its protein is CASSYLAGGPIGELFF.

This clone was observed a few times. The J gene is TRBJ2-7, the V gene TRBV12-3 or TRBV12-4, with D possibly being TRBD2 (6 bases). Trimming left V 3 bases short and J 7 bases short, with 13 bases between. CDR3 length equals 13 residues. The CDR3 bases are TGTGCCAGCAGTTTTGTGCTAGCGAAAGAGCAGTACTTC. It codes for CASSFVLAKEQYF.

In DNA, the CDR3 is TGTGCCAGTAGTACACTAGCGGGGGGGCGCACAGATACGCAGTATTTT. As protein: CASSTLAGGRTDTQYF. V gene TRBV19 combines with J gene TRBJ2-3; 13 nucleotides match TRBD2. The CDR3 is made up of 16 amino acids. V trimming: 4 bases; J trimming: 1 base; junction bases outside the gene matches: 2. CDR1 is LNHDA, CDR2 SQIVND, per germline (reference sequence).

The rearrangement links TRBV13 to TRBJ2-1; 9 nucleotides agree with TRBD2. The germline V gene encodes CDR1 PRHDT and CDR2 FYEKMQ (reference sequence). Losses at the gene ends were 4 bases for V and 7 bases for J; bases not matched to a gene: 5. The CDR3 runs to 14 residues. The CDR3 loop is CASSSGLARNEQFF. DNA of the CDR3: TGTGCCAGCAGCTCTGGACTAGCGAGGAATGAGCAGTTCTTC. The whole variable domain, filled in from reference TRBV13 and TRBJ2-1, reads AAGVIQSPRHLIKEKRETATLKCYPIPRHDTVYWYQQGPGQDPQFLISFYEKMQSDKGSIPDRFSAQQFSDYHSELNMSSLELGDSALYFCASSSGLARNEQFFGPGTRLTVL.

The chain joins TRBV4-1 to TRBJ1-2, with D uncertain. Looked up from germline, CDR1 is MGHRA and CDR2 is YSYEKL. V gave up 0 bases and J gave up 1 base, with 9 bases separating them. CDR3 size: 15 residues. CDR3 region: CASSQEFGSNYGYTF. The CDR3 DNA sequence: TGCGCCAGCAGCCAAGAGTTTGGCAGTAACTATGGCTACACCTTC.

The rearrangement uses TRBV11-2 and TRBJ1-3; perhaps TRBD1 as D (5 bases). The CDR3 length is 19 residues. V lost 2 bases to trimming and J lost 0 bases, with 20 bases between them. CDR1 SGHAT and CDR2 FQNNGV come from the germline V gene. DNA of the CDR3: TGTGCCAGCAGCTTATTAGGCGGGGCCAGAAAGATCTCTGGAAACACCATATATTTT. This encodes CASSLLGGARKISGNTIYF.

The chain recombines TRBV11-1 with TRBJ1-6; D ambiguous. The CDR3 contains 15 residues. V was clipped by 5 bases and J by 6 bases, with 14 bases between them. Germline V gene sequence: CDR1 SGHAT, CDR2 FQDESV (reference sequence). CDR3 sequence (DNA): TGTGCCAGCAGCCCACGCGTCGGGAGTAATTCACCCCTCCACTTT. It is translated as CASSPRVGSNSPLHF.